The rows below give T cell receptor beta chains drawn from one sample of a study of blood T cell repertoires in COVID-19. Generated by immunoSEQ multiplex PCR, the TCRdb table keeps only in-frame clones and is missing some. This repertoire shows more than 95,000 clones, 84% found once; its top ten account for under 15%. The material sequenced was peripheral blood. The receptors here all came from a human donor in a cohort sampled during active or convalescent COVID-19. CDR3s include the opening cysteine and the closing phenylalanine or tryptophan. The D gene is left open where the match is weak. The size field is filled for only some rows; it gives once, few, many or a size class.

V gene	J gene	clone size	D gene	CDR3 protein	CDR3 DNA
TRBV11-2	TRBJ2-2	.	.	CASSMRSGELFF	TGTGCCAGCAGCATGCGATCCGGGGAGCTGTTTTTT
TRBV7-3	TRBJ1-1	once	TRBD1	CASSLSAGGNTEAFF	TGTGCCAGCAGCTTAAGCGCAGGGGGGAACACTGAAGCTTTCTTT
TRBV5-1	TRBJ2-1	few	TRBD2	CASSLVVRLANDEQFF	TGCGCCAGCAGCTTGGTGGTGCGACTAGCTAACGATGAGCAGTTCTTC
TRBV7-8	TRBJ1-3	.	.	CASSPGSGNTIYF	TGTGCCAGCAGCCCAGGCTCTGGAAACACCATATATTTT
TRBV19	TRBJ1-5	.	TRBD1	CASRPGQGVQPQHF	TGTGCCAGTCGCCCGGGACAGGGAGTTCAGCCCCAGCATTTT
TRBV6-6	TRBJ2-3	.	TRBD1	CAGGQGYVDTQYF	TGTGCCGGGGGACAGGGGTATGTGGATACGCAGTATTTT
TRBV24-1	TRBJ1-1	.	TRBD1	CATSEPVDREYTEAFF	TGTGCCACCAGTGAACCCGTGGACAGGGAGTACACTGAAGCTTTCTTT
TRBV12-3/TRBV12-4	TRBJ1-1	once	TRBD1	CASTRTGGTEAFF	TGTGCCAGCACCCGGACAGGGGGCACTGAAGCTTTCTTT
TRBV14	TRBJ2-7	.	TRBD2	CASSQDEGLATYEQYF	TGTGCCAGCAGCCAAGACGAGGGACTAGCGACCTACGAGCAGTACTTC
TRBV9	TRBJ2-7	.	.	CASSVGTGGQFEQYF	TGTGCCAGCAGCGTAGGAACGGGGGGCCAGTTTGAGCAGTACTTC
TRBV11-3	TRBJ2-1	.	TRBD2	CASSRLAGGLSYNEQFF	TGTGCCAGCAGCCGACTAGCGGGGGGCCTCTCCTACAATGAGCAGTTCTTC
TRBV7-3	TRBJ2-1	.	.	CASSAQGGEQFF	TGTGCCAGCAGCGCCCAGGGTGGTGAGCAGTTCTTC
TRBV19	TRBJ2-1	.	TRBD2	CASSRDGRGLNEQFF	TGTGCCAGTAGTCGTGACGGGAGGGGGTTGAATGAGCAGTTCTTC
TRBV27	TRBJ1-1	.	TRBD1	CASRPGQGRWENTEAFF	TGTGCCAGCAGGCCCGGACAGGGCAGGTGGGAGAACACTGAAGCTTTCTTT
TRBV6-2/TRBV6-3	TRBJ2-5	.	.	CASSYFRGETQYF	TGTGCCAGCAGTTACTTTCGGGGGGAGACCCAGTACTTC
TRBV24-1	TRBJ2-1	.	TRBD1	CATQQGQTYNEQFF	TGTGCCACGCAACAGGGGCAGACGTACAATGAGCAGTTCTTC
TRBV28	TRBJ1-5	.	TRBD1	CASSLDRTGGGNQPQHF	TGTGCCAGCAGTTTAGATCGTACAGGGGGCGGCAATCAGCCCCAGCATTTT
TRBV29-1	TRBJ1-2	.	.	CSVVGGTYGYTF	TGCAGCGTTGTAGGGGGAACCTATGGCTACACCTTC
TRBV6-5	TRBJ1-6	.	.	CASSYREWGSPLHF	TGTGCCAGCAGTTATAGGGAGTGGGGTTCACCCCTCCACTTT
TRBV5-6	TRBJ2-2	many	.	CASRSRVTNTGELFF	TGTGCCAGCAGGTCCCGGGTTACCAACACCGGGGAGCTGTTTTTT
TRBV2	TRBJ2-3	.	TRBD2	CASRLAGADTQYF	TGTGCCAGCAGACTAGCGGGGGCAGATACGCAGTATTTT
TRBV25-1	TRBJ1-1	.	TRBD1	CASSHGQGNTEAFF	TGTGCCAGCAGTCACGGACAGGGCAACACTGAAGCTTTCTTT
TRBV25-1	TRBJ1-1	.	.	CASRREYTEAFF	TGTGCCAGCAGGCGAGAGTACACTGAAGCTTTCTTT
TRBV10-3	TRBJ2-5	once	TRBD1	CAISGTGIAQETQYF	TGTGCCATCAGTGGGACAGGGATTGCCCAAGAGACCCAGTACTTC
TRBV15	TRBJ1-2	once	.	CATSRDGGAYGYGYTF	TGTGCCACCAGCAGAGATGGAGGGGCTTATGGATATGGCTACACCTTC
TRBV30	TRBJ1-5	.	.	CAWSVGEAYSNQPQHF	TGTGCCTGGAGTGTCGGTGAAGCTTATAGCAATCAGCCCCAGCATTTT
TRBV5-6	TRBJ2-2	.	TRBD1	CASSLGTGRTGELFF	TGTGCCAGCAGCTTGGGGACAGGGCGAACCGGGGAGCTGTTTTTT
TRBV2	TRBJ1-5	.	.	CASSDLVGQPQHF	TGTGCCAGCAGTGACTTGGTCGGTCAGCCCCAGCATTTT
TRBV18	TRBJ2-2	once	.	CASSPVSDNTGELFF	TGTGCCAGCTCACCAGTCAGCGACAACACCGGGGAGCTGTTTTTT
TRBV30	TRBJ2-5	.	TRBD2	CAWGGGARETQYF	TGTGCCTGGGGCGGGGGGGCCAGAGAGACCCAGTACTTC
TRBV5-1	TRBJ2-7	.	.	CASSLGRVEYEQYF	TGCGCCAGCAGCTTGGGCAGGGTAGAGTACGAGCAGTACTTC
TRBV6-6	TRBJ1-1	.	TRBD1	CASSSRDRGHQFF	TGTGCCAGCAGTTCGCGGGACAGGGGGCATCAGTTCTTT
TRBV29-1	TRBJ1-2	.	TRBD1	CSVESTGGVWGYTF	TGCAGCGTTGAGTCAACAGGGGGTGTTTGGGGCTACACCTTC
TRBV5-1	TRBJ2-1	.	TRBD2	CASSFGGSSYNEQFF	TGCGCCAGCAGCTTCGGGGGGTCTTCCTACAATGAGCAGTTCTTC
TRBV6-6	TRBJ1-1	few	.	CASIRGEAFF	TGTGCCAGCATTCGGGGCGAAGCTTTCTTT
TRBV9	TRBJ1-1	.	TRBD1	CASSVEGTAEQEAFF	TGTGCCAGCAGCGTAGAAGGGACAGCTGAACAAGAAGCTTTCTTT
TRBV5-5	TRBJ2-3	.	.	CASRYRVTDTQYF	TGTGCCAGCAGGTACAGGGTGACAGATACGCAGTATTTT
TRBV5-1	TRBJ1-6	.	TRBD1	CASRGDSNSPLHF	TGCGCCAGCAGAGGGGACAGTAATTCACCCCTCCACTTT